The present entry profiles one TCR beta chain with its context. The antigen remains unidentified. According to the study, TCR beta libraries were built with iRepertoire HTBI primers and CDR3-region Arm-PCR. TCRdb re-derived calls from the multiplex PCR reads in MiXCR, one entry per CDR3 protein. Here the sample spans about 430,000 distinct CDR3 sequences, roughly 23% being singletons. Time point described: persistent/refractory GD, antithyroid drugs over 5 years with positive TRAb. RNA isolated from PBMCs was used to make the TCR library. This record belongs to a study of regulatory T cells in long-lasting Graves disease. Study-level points and caveats: Repertoires from persistent disease leaned toward TRBV28, TRBJ1-2 and TRBJ2-5. Between persistent patients, 2,500 to 3,500 public clonotypes were shared, exceeding the approximately 900 shared between new patients.

The CDR3 covers 11 residues. Deletions cut 5 bases from V and 8 bases from J, with 10 bases between. Germline assignment: CDR1 GTSNPN and CDR2 SVGIG (reference sequence). The source is a female donor with Graves disease. The specimen comprised peripheral blood mononuclear cells (PBMCs), sampled when the disease was refractory, from a patient treated with antithyroid drugs. V is TRBV30 and J is TRBJ2-1; D ambiguous. DNA of the CDR3: TGTGCCTGGGGGGTGTCGGATGAGCAGTTCTTC. Protein: CAWGVSDEQFF.